The T cell receptor beta chain described here comes from a study of shared clonotypes between healthy human individuals. Repertoires were generated with immunoSEQ multiplex PCR, while TCRdb's copy carries only in-frame clones and drops some. There are some 1 million clones in the sample; roughly 70% occur only once, and about 1.5% lies in the top ten. V lost 3 bases and J 3 bases, leaving 4 bases between the germline ends. CDR3 length: 12 residues. Looked up from germline, CDR1 is KGHSH and CDR2 is LQKENI. Note on this clone: In the same sample, other DNA sequences code for this CDR3.

The chain uses TRBV18 and TRBJ2-3; D gene unclear. This sequence was found in a man aged 18 to 30 in good health. Material for sequencing was memory CD4+ T cells sorted from blood. Noted subset: CD45RA-negative fraction. The CDR3 loop is CASSPITDTQYF. DNA of the CDR3: TGTGCCAGCTCACCTATAACAGATACGCAGTATTTT.